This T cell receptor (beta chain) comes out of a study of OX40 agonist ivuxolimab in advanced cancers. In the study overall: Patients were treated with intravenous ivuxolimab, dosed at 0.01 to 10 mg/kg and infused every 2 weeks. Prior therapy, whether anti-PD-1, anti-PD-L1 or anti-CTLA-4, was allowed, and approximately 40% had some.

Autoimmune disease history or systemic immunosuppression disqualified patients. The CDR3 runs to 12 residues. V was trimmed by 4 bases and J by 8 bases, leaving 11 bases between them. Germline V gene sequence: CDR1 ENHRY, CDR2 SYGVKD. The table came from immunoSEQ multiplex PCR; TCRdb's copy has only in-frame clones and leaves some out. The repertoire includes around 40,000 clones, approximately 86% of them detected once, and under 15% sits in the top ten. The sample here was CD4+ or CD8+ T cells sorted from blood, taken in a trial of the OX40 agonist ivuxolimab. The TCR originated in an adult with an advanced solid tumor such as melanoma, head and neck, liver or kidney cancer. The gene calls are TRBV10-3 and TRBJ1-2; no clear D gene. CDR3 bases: TGTGCCATCAGTGGGGAGGAGGGAGGCTACACCTTC. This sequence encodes CAISGEEGGYTF.